Below are 19 T cell receptor beta chains sequenced from a single sample in a study of graft-versus-host responses after intestinal transplantation. The repertoire was sequenced with immunoSEQ multiplex PCR; TCRdb's copy has only in-frame clones and lacks some. The data contain 75,000 to 100,000 clones, 80% to 95% of them singletons. The starting material was PBMCs, obtained about 450 days after intestinal transplant. The receptors shown here come from a human patient who received an intestinal transplant, so some T cells may come from the graft donor.

J is TRBJ1-1 and V is TRBV11-2, with no clear D. V lost 4 bases and J lost 1, with 22 bases in between. The CDR3 is 18 amino acids. Germline V CDR1 and CDR2: SGHAT, FQNNGV. CDR3 in amino acids: CASSSFLPYLPGNTEAFF. The CDR3 DNA follows: TGTGCCAGCAGCTCATTTCTCCCTTACCTACCCGGGAACACTGAAGCTTTCTTT.

The chain carries TRBV5-8 and TRBJ2-4, with D perhaps matching TRBD2 (6 bases). From germline, CDR1 is SGHTS and CDR2 YDEGEE. Trimming shortened V by 5 bases and J by 8 bases, and 17 bases separated the two germline ends. The CDR3 totals 14 residues. The CDR3 here is CASRGGNVWDIQYF. In nucleotides, the CDR3 is TGTGCCAGCAGAGGAGGGAACGTCTGGGACATTCAGTACTTC.

The chain recombines TRBV5-1 with TRBJ2-5; perhaps TRBD2 as D (6 bases). CDR3 length equals 14 residues. Per the germline V gene, CDR1 is SGHRS and CDR2 is YFSETQ. V dropped 5 bases and J dropped 3 bases, with 14 bases sitting between them. CDR3 in DNA: TGCGCCAGCAGGTCCCTGCGGGGTAAAGAGACCCAGTACTTC. This gives the protein CASRSLRGKETQYF.

The chain uses TRBV7-4 and TRBJ2-7; D remains unclear. V was trimmed by 1 base and J by 4 bases, leaving 14 bases between them. CDR1 and CDR2 from the germline V gene are SGHVT and SQSDAQ. The CDR3 sequence is 15 residues long. This CDR3 reads CASSLEPCRKYEQYF. The DNA for the CDR3 is TGTGCCAGCAGCTTAGAACCCTGTCGGAAATACGAGCAGTACTTC.

The CDR3 loop reads CASTLRSGAGESPLHF. CDR3 DNA sequence: TGTGCCAGCACCCTCCGCTCGGGGGCCGGGGAGTCACCCCTCCACTTT. The chain joins TRBV7-9 to TRBJ1-6, with D possibly being TRBD1 (6 bases). The germline V gene has CDR1 SEHNR and CDR2 FQNEAQ (reference sequence). The CDR3 is made up of 16 amino acids. V lost 7 bases to trimming and J lost 10 bases, with 23 bases between them.

This clone showed up just a few times. V gene TRBV10-3 combines with J gene TRBJ2-7; 11 bases map to TRBD2. The germline V gene has CDR1 ENHRY and CDR2 SYGVKD. The CDR3 has 14 residues. V was pared by 4 bases and J by 4 bases, with 3 bases of the junction left unmatched. CDR3 DNA sequence: TGTGCCATCAGTGGAAGGACTAGCGGGTACGAGCAGTACTTC. This codes for CAISGRTSGYEQYF.

J is TRBJ1-1 and V is TRBV19; D not resolved. CDR1 and CDR2 from the germline V gene are LNHDA and SQIVND (reference sequence). The V end was cut by 7 bases, the J end by 8 bases, with 20 bases between. This CDR3 contains 14 residues. The CDR3 protein is CASTFVGSSSEAFF. The CDR3 bases are TGTGCCAGTACCTTTGTTGGGTCCTCATCCGAAGCTTTCTTT. The whole variable domain, remainder taken from reference TRBV19 and TRBJ1-1, is DGGITQSPKYLFRKEGQNVTLSCEQNLNHDAMYWYRQDPGQGLRLIYYSQIVNDFQKGDIAEGYSVSREKKESFPLTVTSAQKNPTAFYLCASTFVGSSSEAFFGQGTRLTVV.

This chain uses TRBV19 with TRBJ1-1; D is unclear. CDR3 length: 13 residues. Germline values: CDR1 LNHDA, CDR2 SQIVND (reference sequence). Between the trimmed V and J ends, which lost 5 bases and 3 bases, there was a span of 10 bases. CDR3 in DNA: TGTGCCAGTAGTCCGATCGGGTACACTGAAGCTTTCTTT. It yields the protein CASSPIGYTEAFF.

This clone has more than one count but fewer than ten. The chain uses TRBV18 and TRBJ1-5, with D uncertain. The CDR3 sequence is 15 residues long. Germline CDR1 is KGHSH and CDR2 is LQKENI. V was shortened by 6 bases and J by 3 bases, with 15 bases between the two germline ends. CDR3 sequence reads: CASSLTWTFNQPQHF. CDR3 in DNA: TGTGCCAGCTCCCTCACCTGGACTTTCAATCAGCCCCAGCATTTT. The complete variable domain, with remaining parts taken from reference TRBV18 and TRBJ1-5, reads NAGVMQNPRHLVRRRGQEARLRCSPMKGHSHVYWYRQLPEEGLKFMVYLQKENIIDESGMPKERFSAEFPKEGPSILRIQQVVRGDSAAYFCASSLTWTFNQPQHFGDGTRLSIL.

This rearrangement joins TRBV7-9 to TRBJ1-2; D ambiguous. The CDR3 extends over 12 amino acids. The germline V gene encodes CDR1 SEHNR and CDR2 FQNEAQ (reference sequence). The V gene lost 4 bases and the J gene lost 14 bases, with 17 bases spanning the gap. In nucleotides, the CDR3 is TGTGCCAGCAGCTCTGCAGGCCTCGGTGGTACCTTC. Translated, it gives CASSSAGLGGTF. Full variable domain (outside the CDR3, taken from reference TRBV7-9 and TRBJ1-2): DTGVSQNPRHKITKRGQNVTFRCDPISEHNRLYWYRQTLGQGPEFLTYFQNEAQLEKSRLLSDRFSAERPKGSFSTLEIQRTEQGDSAMYLCASSSAGLGGTFGSGTRLTVV.

The CDR3 coding sequence is TGTGCCAGCAGCTTTCCGGGACAGGGTAGTATTGAGCAGTTCTTC. Translating gives CASSFPGQGSIEQFF. V is TRBV7-9 and J is TRBJ2-1, with 9 bases that match TRBD1. CDR1 and CDR2 (germline): SEHNR, FQNEAQ (reference sequence). The CDR3 length is 15 residues. J was trimmed by 9 bases and V by 3 bases; bases with no gene match: 9.

The V call is TRBV7-3, the J call TRBJ2-2; D is undetermined. Germline CDR1 reads SGHTA; CDR2 reads FQGTGA. Trimming shortened V by 1 base and J by 0 bases, and 21 bases separated the two germline ends. The CDR3 contains 20 residues. CDR3 region: CASSLRPETGKTSNTGELFF. Written as DNA, the CDR3 is TGTGCCAGCAGCTTAAGACCCGAGACGGGCAAGACTTCGAACACCGGGGAGCTGTTTTTT.

The V and J genes are TRBV18 and TRBJ1-3; unclear D gene. Deletions cut 3 bases from V and 3 bases from J, with 6 bases between. Germline V lookup: CDR1 KGHSH, CDR2 LQKENI. This CDR3 spans 13 amino acids. Here the CDR3 DNA reads TGTGCCAGCTCACCCCCCGGTGGAAACACCATATATTTT. Translating gives CASSPPGGNTIYF.

The V and J genes are TRBV2 and TRBJ2-7, with 8 bases that match TRBD1. The CDR3 runs 13 residues. Trimming removed 10 bases from V and 2 bases from J; junction bases left unmatched: 7. CDR1 is SNHLY and CDR2 is FYNNEI in the germline V gene. This CDR3 reads CATDRGPTYEQYF. The CDR3 bases are TGTGCCACCGACAGGGGCCCTACCTACGAGCAGTACTTC. The full variable domain, its missing parts supplied by reference TRBV2 and TRBJ2-7, is EPEVTQTPSHQVTQMGQEVILRCVPISNHLYFYWYRQILGQKVEFLVSFYNNEISEKSEIFDDQFSVERPDGSNFTLKIRSTKLEDSAMYFCATDRGPTYEQYFGPGTRLTVT.

V and J are TRBV6-1 and TRBJ1-1, with D unclear. The CDR3 is 17 residues long. The V end was cut by 1 base, the J end by 2 bases, with 17 bases between. Germline-derived CDR1 and CDR2 are MNHNS and SASEGT. The CDR3 DNA reads as TGTGCCAGCAGTGAAGGGTGGAGGACGCGGACTAACACTGAAGCTTTCTTT. This translates into CASSEGWRTRTNTEAFF.

V gene TRBV5-1 combines with J gene TRBJ2-7; no firm D call. Trimming stripped 2 bases from V and 3 bases from J, with 18 bases between. Per the germline V gene, CDR1 is SGHRS and CDR2 is YFSETQ. CDR3 length: 16 amino acids. CDR3 sequence: CASSFSRSLNLYEQYF. CDR3 DNA sequence: TGCGCCAGCAGCTTCAGCCGGAGTCTTAACCTCTACGAGCAGTACTTC.

The V gene is TRBV27, the J gene TRBJ1-2, with TRBD1 matching over 9 bases. The CDR3 is 12 residues long. Germline assignment: CDR1 MNHEY and CDR2 SMNVEV (reference sequence). Trimming took 6 bases from V and 5 from J; bases not matched to a gene: 1. CDR3 sequence (DNA): TGTGCCAGCAGGGGGACAGGGTATGGCTACACCTTC. It is translated as CASRGTGYGYTF.

This chain links TRBV18 with TRBJ2-7, with 8 nucleotides matching TRBD1. J lost 5 bases, V lost 3 bases, and 6 bases had no gene match. This CDR3 has 14 residues. Germline V gene sequence: CDR1 KGHSH, CDR2 LQKENI. The chain's CDR3 is CASSPDRGSNEQYF. The CDR3 DNA is TGTGCCAGCTCACCCGACAGGGGCAGCAACGAGCAGTACTTC.

This sequence joins TRBV6-5 and TRBJ2-2; no clear D gene. The length of the CDR3 is 16 residues. Germline values: CDR1 MNHEY, CDR2 SVGAGI. V dropped 0 bases and J dropped 2 bases, with 10 bases sitting between them. CDR3 nucleotides: TGTGCCAGCAGTTACTCGGGTTGGGGTAACACCGGGGAGCTGTTTTTT. It encodes CASSYSGWGNTGELFF.